This T cell receptor beta chain emerged from a study of response to subunit inactivated influenza vaccine. In the case of this clonotype: Antigen specificity is unknown.

Study results and limitations: Seasonal influenza vaccination, on each occasion, was suggested by the authors to recruit few new T cells.

TCRdb independently ran MiXCR on the RT-PCR reads; one entry per CDR3 protein. The data contain 600,000 to 850,000 distinct CDR3 sequences, 14% of them singletons. The CDR3 is made up of 15 amino acids. From germline, CDR1 is LNHDA and CDR2 SQIVND (reference sequence). V gave up 5 bases and J gave up 8 bases, with 21 bases separating them. The chain links TRBV19 to TRBJ1-2; D not resolved. This receptor was obtained from a man aged 50 to 60 who received an inactivated influenza vaccine. Specimen: PBMCs from blood, collected less than 15 days before vaccination. CDR3 in DNA: TGTGCCAGTAGTCCCGCCGGTGTACCGCGAGGAGGCTACACCTTC. This gives the protein CASSPAGVPRGGYTF. Drawing the rest from reference TRBV19 and TRBJ1-2, the complete variable domain is DGGITQSPKYLFRKEGQNVTLSCEQNLNHDAMYWYRQDPGQGLRLIYYSQIVNDFQKGDIAEGYSVSREKKESFPLTVTSAQKNPTAFYLCASSPAGVPRGGYTFGSGTRLTVV.